A selection of T cell receptor beta chains follows, all from one sample in a study of blood T cell repertoires in COVID-19. Sequencing used immunoSEQ multiplex PCR; TCRdb keeps in-frame clones, though not all of them. This table has 35,000 to 45,000 clones, 89% appearing once. Sequences were obtained from peripheral blood. The receptors here all came from a human donor in a cohort sampled during active COVID-19. CDR3s leave out the opening cysteine and the closing phenylalanine or tryptophan. Fields, in order: V gene, J gene, clone size, CDR3 protein. The size of a clone is reported for some rows only, either as once, few or many, or as a class for expanded clones.

TRBV6-1,TRBJ1-2,.,ASSGYFGQPEGGYT
TRBV19,TRBJ2-6,.,ASSSGVTGANVLT
TRBV2,TRBJ1-5,few,ASQMYSNQPQH
TRBV9,TRBJ1-1,.,ASSPKNTGNTEAF
TRBV10-3,TRBJ1-1,.,AISALPSGTASEAF
TRBV10-3,TRBJ1-3,.,AISRQTISPTGNTIY
TRBV6-5,TRBJ1-2,.,ASSYRGSYT
TRBV24-1,TRBJ2-2,.,ATSGFAGELF
TRBV10-3,TRBJ2-3,.,ATAANRGEDTDTQY
TRBV6-5,TRBJ1-1,.,ASSSRVENTEAF
TRBV7-9,TRBJ1-2,.,ASQDRSYT
TRBV3-1/TRBV3-2,TRBJ1-1,.,ASRYRNTEAF
TRBV5-6,TRBJ1-2,.,ASSSGGYGYT
TRBV3-1/TRBV3-2,TRBJ2-7,.,ASSQVNGGGYEQY
TRBV27,TRBJ2-2,.,ASSFGGNTGELF
TRBV11-3,TRBJ2-7,.,ASSLWTGGSYEQY
TRBV19,TRBJ2-7,few,ASSTTGTYEQY
TRBV6-5,TRBJ1-1,.,ASSYWGAGDNTEAF
TRBV4-3,TRBJ1-1,once,ASSQTYPSGTVSREAF
TRBV10-3,TRBJ1-5,few,AIRGDRGPLQPQH
TRBV7-8,TRBJ1-2,.,ASRRTGFDYGYT
TRBV7-2,TRBJ1-1,.,ASSKWTGGMGTEAF
TRBV7-8,TRBJ1-2,.,ASSPRRDRGNGYT
TRBV7-2,TRBJ1-1,.,ASSPSRGKAEAF
TRBV6-4,TRBJ2-7,.,ASSDSGYEQY
TRBV6-5,TRBJ1-1,.,ASSPQTGIVTEAF
TRBV19,TRBJ1-1,.,ASSTPQGGYTEAF
TRBV19,TRBJ1-4,.,ASSIMGQGEEKLF
TRBV5-1,TRBJ1-1,.,ASSALQGGDTEAF
TRBV12-3/TRBV12-4,TRBJ1-4,few,ASSPQMDRELF
TRBV19,TRBJ1-2,.,ASSISGQGVAGYT
TRBV3-1/TRBV3-2,TRBJ2-7,.,ASSQGGMPY
TRBV28,TRBJ1-6,.,ASSSGENSPLH
TRBV7-9,TRBJ1-1,.,ASSVVTGPPEGAF
TRBV10-2,TRBJ1-5,.,ASSDGGYQPQH
TRBV2,TRBJ1-1,.,ASPDRSNTEAF
TRBV11-2,TRBJ1-6,.,ASSEGQGGPNSPLH
TRBV6-2/TRBV6-3,TRBJ2-7,.,ASSSNLYEQY
TRBV6-5,TRBJ1-2,.,ASSYGRDYGYT
TRBV20-1,TRBJ1-1,.,SARYRKAF
TRBV10-3,TRBJ1-6,.,AISAQGDGNSPLH
TRBV5-8,TRBJ1-5,.,ASSFGQSNQPQH
TRBV20-1,TRBJ1-2,.,SASGVGQGKVTNYGYT
TRBV3-1/TRBV3-2,TRBJ1-3,.,ASSQDIRVSGNTIY
TRBV10-3,TRBJ1-5,.,AISEQSPNQPQH
TRBV6-5,TRBJ1-1,.,ASSSGSTGTEAF
TRBV4-2,TRBJ1-1,.,ASSQTGNTEAF
TRBV7-9,TRBJ2-7,.,ASSPQTLGQGPYEQY
TRBV7-9,TRBJ1-2,.,ASSLAHLGDSYGYT
TRBV5-6,TRBJ1-2,.,ASSIQGLRYGYT
TRBV5-1,TRBJ2-7,.,ASSADRGMYEQY
TRBV7-9,TRBJ1-1,.,ASSLLRAEAF
TRBV11-2,TRBJ1-6,.,ASSRITQSTGVRSPLH
TRBV11-2,TRBJ2-7,.,ASSSLRGGAISYEQY
TRBV19,TRBJ2-7,once,ASSETGGGYEQY
TRBV3-1/TRBV3-2,TRBJ2-2,few,ASSLGTGTAGELF
TRBV6-1,TRBJ1-1,.,ASSEAGTDYTEAF